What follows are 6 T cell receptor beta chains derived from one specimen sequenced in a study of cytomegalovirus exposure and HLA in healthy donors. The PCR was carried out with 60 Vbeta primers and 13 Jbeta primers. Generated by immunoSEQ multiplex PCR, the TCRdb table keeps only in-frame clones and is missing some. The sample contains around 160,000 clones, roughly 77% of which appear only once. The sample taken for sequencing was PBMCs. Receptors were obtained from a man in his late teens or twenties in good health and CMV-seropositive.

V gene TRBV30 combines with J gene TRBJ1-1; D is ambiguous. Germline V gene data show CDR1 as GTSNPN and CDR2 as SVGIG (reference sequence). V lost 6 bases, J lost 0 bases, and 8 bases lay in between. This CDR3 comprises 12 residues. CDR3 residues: CACTDLNTEAFF. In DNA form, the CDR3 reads TGTGCCTGTACAGACCTGAACACTGAAGCTTTCTTT.

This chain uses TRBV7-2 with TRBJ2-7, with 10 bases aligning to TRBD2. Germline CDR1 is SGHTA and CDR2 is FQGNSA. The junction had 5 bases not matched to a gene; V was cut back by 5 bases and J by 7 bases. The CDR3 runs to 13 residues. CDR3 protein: CASSVSGGREQYV. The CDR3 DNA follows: TGTGCCAGCAGCGTTAGCGGGGGGCGGGAGCAGTACGTC.

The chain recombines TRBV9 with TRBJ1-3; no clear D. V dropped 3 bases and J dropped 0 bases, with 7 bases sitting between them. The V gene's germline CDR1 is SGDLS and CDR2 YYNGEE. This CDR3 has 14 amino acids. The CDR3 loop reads CASSGLLSGNTIYF. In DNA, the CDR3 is TGTGCCAGCAGCGGGCTTCTCTCTGGAAACACCATATATTTT.

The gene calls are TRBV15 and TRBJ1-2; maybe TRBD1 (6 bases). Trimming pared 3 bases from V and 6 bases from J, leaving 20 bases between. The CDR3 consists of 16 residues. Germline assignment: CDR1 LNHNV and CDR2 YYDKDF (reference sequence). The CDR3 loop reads CATSSRQAADGDGYTF. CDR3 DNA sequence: TGTGCCACCAGCAGCCGACAGGCCGCGGACGGGGATGGCTACACCTTC.

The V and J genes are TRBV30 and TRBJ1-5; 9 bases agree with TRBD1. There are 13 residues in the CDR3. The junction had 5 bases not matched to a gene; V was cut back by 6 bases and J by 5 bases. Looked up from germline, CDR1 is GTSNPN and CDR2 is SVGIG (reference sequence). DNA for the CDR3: TGTGCCTGCGAGGGACAGGGCGATCAGCCCCAGCATTTT. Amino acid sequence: CACEGQGDQPQHF.

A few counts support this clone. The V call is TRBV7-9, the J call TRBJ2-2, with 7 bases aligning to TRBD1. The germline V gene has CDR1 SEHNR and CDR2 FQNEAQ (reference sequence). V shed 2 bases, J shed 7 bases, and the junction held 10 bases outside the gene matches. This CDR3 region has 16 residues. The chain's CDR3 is CASSLRLEGAFGELFF. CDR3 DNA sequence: TGTGCCAGCAGCTTAAGGCTAGAGGGGGCCTTCGGGGAGCTGTTTTTT.